This note documents a single T cell receptor (beta chain) sequence. This receptor's antigen is unknown. No per-base quality is available; no much larger clone lies one base away. CDR1 and CDR2 were assigned from the germline V gene as SGHVS and FNYEAQ. The CDR3, from cysteine to phenylalanine, totals 15 residues. Only the CDR3 part of the read is kept: 45 bases, read in frame from the first base. V loses 1 base of germline sequence and J loses 5 bases, and the interval between the two ends is 14 bases. This record comes from a study of siplizumab effects on memory and regulatory T cells (dated by TCRdb to the late 2010s). A note on the overall study: The study looked at the effect of siplizumab, an anti-CD2 antibody, on alloreactive T-cell subsets in allogeneic mixed lymphocyte reactions made from human PBMCs. Broad study findings and their caveats: Compared with memory T cells, unstimulated naive T cells appeared more diverse, and naive cells seemed to make a substantial contribution to the alloresponse. The cumulative frequency of alloreactive sequences that could be traced back to unstimulated CD4+ memory T cells was significantly reduced by siplizumab. Because sequences at frequencies below about 10^-5 were poorly captured, only a minor fraction of alloreactive clones could be mapped back to unstimulated subsets. In reactions with siplizumab, an average of roughly 69% of mappable alloreactive CD4+ clones were Treg-derived, compared with 25% to 30% in control reactions. No functional confirmation was obtained for the suppressive function of proliferating Tregs from siplizumab cultures. For roughly 75-95% of proliferating CD4+ or CD8+ clones, no naive or memory phenotype could be assigned.

Library construction relied on the immunoSEQ multiplex PCR assay. Some 1.1 x 10^5 TCR templates per sample were assayed on the deep sequencing platform. Genomic DNA extracted from sorted T cells was used for TCRbeta CDR3 sequencing. As for the original processing: The R programming language was used for clonal analysis of TCRbeta CDR3 data. Alloreactive CD4+ and CD8+ clones were identified by comparing unstimulated samples to CFSE-low samples taken after the reaction. Alloreactive CD4+ clones were assigned to regulatory or non-regulatory origin by matching sequences to sorted unstimulated Treg and non-Treg repertoires. TCRdb holds this immuneACCESS table with in-frame rearrangements only. Some clones are missing; in checked studies, unresolved V genes explain under half, and the rest has no known cause. The DNA gave D and trimming, while V, J and clone size come from that table. The sample table lists 90,000 to 110,000 clones, about 90% of them with a count of one. Clones ranked in the top ten supply 0.6% to 0.8% of the sample.

Sorted unstimulated T cells and proliferating T cells recovered from mixed lymphocyte reactions were subjected to TCRbeta CDR3 sequencing. Fresh whole blood from about 10 HLA-typed healthy donors served as the source for isolating PBMCs. Unstimulated CD4+ regulatory T cells were FACS-sorted to map the origin of alloreactive clones. This sequence was found in a human donor in good health. The chain couples TRBV7-6 to TRBJ1-2; TRBD1 is possibly the D segment (6 matching bases). The sequenced material came from Tregs sorted from blood. The nucleotide sequence reads as follows: TGTGCCAGCAGCTTAGGTACCGGGACAAGATATGGCTACACCTTC. It specifies CASSLGTGTRYGYTF.